This T cell receptor (beta chain) comes out of a study of shared clonotypes between healthy human individuals. Points from the study as a whole: Collection of samples was limited to blood; tissue repertoires likely differ. Lower generation probabilities were found for non-shared clonotypes than for those shared by all four donors.

About this clone itself: The antigen is not known.

The V segment lost 4 bases and the J segment 3 bases; nucleotides outside the gene matches: 17. Looked up from germline, CDR1 is MNHEY and CDR2 is SMNVEV (reference sequence). The length of the CDR3 is 19 residues. The naive CD8 fraction comprised CD45RO-negative cells positively selected for CCR7 and excluded terminally differentiated effector memory CD45RA+ cells. Donors comprised healthy HIV-negative adults lacking recent acute infections or vaccinations. The data were produced by immunoSEQ multiplex PCR, yet TCRdb's version contains in-frame clones alone and is incomplete. The sample consists of roughly 2.1 million clones, approximately 94% of them appearing once.

This clonotype was obtained from a man aged 18 to 30 in good health. Some clones in this sample may be carry-over from other donors' samples. The sequenced material came from naive CD8+ T cells from PBMCs. The chain is built from TRBV27 and TRBJ2-3, with 9 positions matching TRBD2. CDR3 protein: CASSSHVGVAGVVTDTQYF. The CDR3 coding sequence is TGTGCCAGCAGTTCCCACGTCGGGGTAGCGGGAGTGGTGACAGATACGCAGTATTTT.